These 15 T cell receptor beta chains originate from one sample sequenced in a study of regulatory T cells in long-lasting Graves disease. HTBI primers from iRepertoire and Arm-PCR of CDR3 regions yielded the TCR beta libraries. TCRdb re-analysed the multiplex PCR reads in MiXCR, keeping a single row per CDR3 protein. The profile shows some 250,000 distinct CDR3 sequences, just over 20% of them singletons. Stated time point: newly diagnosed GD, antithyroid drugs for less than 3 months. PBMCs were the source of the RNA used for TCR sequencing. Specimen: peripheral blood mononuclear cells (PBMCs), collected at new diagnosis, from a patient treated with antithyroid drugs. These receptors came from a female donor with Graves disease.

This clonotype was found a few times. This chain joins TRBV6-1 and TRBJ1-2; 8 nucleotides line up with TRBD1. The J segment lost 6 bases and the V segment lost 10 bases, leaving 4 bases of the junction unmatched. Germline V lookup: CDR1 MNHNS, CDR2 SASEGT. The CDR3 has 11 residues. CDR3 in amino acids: CATGQGNGYTF. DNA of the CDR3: TGTGCCACCGGACAGGGAAATGGCTACACCTTC.

This chain's CDR3 is CASSVAGSYTDTQYF. Written as DNA, the CDR3 is TGTGCCAGCAGCGTAGCTGGGTCATACACAGATACGCAGTATTTT. The V and J genes are TRBV9 and TRBJ2-3; no reliable D call. Trimming left V 0 bases short and J 2 bases short, with 10 bases between. The CDR3 runs to 15 residues. The germline gives CDR1 SGDLS, CDR2 YYNGEE.

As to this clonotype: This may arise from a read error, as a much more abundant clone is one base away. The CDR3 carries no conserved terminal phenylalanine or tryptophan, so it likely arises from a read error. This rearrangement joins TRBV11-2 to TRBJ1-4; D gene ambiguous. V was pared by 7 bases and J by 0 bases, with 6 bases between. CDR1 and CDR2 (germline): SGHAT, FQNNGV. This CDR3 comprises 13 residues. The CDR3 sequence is CASNSATNEKLFL. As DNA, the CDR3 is TGTGCCAGCAACAGTGCAACTAATGAAAAACTGTTTTTA.

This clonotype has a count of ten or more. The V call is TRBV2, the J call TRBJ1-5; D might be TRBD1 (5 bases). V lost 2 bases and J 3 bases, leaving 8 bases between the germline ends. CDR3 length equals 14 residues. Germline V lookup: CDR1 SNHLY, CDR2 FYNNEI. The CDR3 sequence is CASSEQGNNQPQHF. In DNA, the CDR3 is TGTGCCAGCAGTGAACAGGGTAACAATCAGCCCCAGCATTTT.

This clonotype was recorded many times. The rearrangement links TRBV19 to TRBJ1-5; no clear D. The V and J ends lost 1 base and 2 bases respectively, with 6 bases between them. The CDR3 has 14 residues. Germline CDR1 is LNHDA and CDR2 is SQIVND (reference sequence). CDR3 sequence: CASSIVQGNQPQHF. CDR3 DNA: TGTGCCAGTAGTATAGTTCAGGGCAATCAGCCCCAGCATTTT.

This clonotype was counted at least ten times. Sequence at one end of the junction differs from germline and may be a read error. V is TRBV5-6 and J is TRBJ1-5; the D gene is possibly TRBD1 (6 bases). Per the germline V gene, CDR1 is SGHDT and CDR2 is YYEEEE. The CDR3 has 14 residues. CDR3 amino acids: CASSLRPGDQSQHF. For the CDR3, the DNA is TGTGCCAGCAGCTTGAGGCCAGGGGATCAGTCCCAGCATTTT. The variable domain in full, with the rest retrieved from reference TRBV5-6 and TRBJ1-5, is DAGVTQSPTHLIKTRGQQVTLRCSPKSGHDTVSWYQQALGQGPQFIFQYYEEEERQRGNFPDRFSGHQFPNYSSELNVNALLLGDSALYLCASSLRPGDQSQHFGDGTRLSIL.

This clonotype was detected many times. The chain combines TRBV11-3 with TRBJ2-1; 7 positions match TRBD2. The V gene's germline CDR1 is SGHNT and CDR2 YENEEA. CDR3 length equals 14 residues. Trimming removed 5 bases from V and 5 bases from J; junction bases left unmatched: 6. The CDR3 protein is CASSDSGTDNEQFF. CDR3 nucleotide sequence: TGTGCCAGCAGCGACAGCGGGACTGACAATGAGCAGTTCTTC.

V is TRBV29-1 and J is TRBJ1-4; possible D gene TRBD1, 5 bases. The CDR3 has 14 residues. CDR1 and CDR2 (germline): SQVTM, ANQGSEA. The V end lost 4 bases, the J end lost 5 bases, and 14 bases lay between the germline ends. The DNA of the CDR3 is TGCAGCGTTGGGCGGGACGGCGAAAATGAAAAACTGTTTTTT. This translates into CSVGRDGENEKLFF.

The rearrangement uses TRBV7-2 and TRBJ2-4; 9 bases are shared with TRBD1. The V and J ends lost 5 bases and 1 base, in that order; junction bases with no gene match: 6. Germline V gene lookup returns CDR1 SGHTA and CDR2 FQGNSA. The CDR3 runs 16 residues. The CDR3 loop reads CASSPQGALAKNIQYF. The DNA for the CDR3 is TGTGCCAGCAGCCCACAGGGGGCGCTGGCCAAAAACATTCAGTACTTC.

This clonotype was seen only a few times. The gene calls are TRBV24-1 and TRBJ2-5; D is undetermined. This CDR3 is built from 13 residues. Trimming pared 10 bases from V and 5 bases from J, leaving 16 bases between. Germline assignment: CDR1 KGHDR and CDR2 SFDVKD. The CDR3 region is CATSEVNGETQYF. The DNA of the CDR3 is TGTGCCACGTCAGAAGTTAACGGGGAGACCCAGTACTTC.

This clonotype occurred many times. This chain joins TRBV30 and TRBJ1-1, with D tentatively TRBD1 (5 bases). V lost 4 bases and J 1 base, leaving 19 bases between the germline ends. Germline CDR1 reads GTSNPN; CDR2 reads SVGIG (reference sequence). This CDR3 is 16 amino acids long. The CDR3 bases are TGTGCCTGGACCGCCACCTTGGGGCCGTGGAACACTGAAGCTTTCTTT. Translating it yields CAWTATLGPWNTEAFF.

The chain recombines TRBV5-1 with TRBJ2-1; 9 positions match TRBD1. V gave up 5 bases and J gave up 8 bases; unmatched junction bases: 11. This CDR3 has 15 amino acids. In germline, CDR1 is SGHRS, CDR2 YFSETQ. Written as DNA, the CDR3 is TGCGCCAGCAGTGTCCGGGACAGGGTATCCTATGAGCAGTTCTTC. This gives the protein CASSVRDRVSYEQFF.

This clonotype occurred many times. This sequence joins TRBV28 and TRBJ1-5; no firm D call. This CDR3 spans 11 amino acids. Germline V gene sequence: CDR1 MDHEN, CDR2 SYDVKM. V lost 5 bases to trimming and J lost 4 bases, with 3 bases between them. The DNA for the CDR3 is TGTGCCAGCAGTCATAATCAGCCCCAGCATTTT. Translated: CASSHNQPQHF.

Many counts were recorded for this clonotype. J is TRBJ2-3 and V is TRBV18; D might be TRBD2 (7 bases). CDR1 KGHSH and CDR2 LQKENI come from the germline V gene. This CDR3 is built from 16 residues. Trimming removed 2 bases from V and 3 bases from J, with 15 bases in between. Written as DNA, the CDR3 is TGTGCCAGCTCACCAACTATGGCGGGGGCGACAGATACGCAGTATTTT. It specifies CASSPTMAGATDTQYF.

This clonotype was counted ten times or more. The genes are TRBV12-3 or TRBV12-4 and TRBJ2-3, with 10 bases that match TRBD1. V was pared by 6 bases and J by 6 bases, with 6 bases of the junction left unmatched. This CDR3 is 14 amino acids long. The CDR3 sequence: CASSRQGASDTQYF. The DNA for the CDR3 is TGTGCCAGCAGCCGACAGGGGGCAAGCGATACGCAGTATTTT.